Below, 19 T cell receptor beta chains from the same sample are listed, as sequenced in a study of chemoradiotherapy in HPV16-positive cancers. Data came from immunoSEQ multiplex PCR; TCRdb stores just in-frame clones and leaves some out. The sample contains around 62,000 clones, roughly 90% of which appear only once. Sample: blood, taken from a patient who underwent chemoradiotherapy. These receptors were obtained from a human donor with HPV-associated anogenital cancer.

V is TRBV10-2 and J is TRBJ1-2; TRBD1 might be the D (5 bases). This CDR3 has 14 residues. Trimming removed 7 bases at V and 4 bases at J, with 16 bases between. Looked up from germline, CDR1 is WSHSY and CDR2 is SAAADI. This CDR3 reads CASTQGPRVYGYTF. The CDR3, as DNA: TGCGCCAGCACCCAGGGACCGAGGGTCTATGGCTACACCTTC.

The CDR3 DNA follows: TGCGCCAGCAGCTTAGCGGCGGAACTTGATACGCAGTATTTT. This translates into CASSLAAELDTQYF. This rearrangement joins TRBV5-1 to TRBJ2-3, with a possible D match to TRBD2 (5 bases). The CDR3 sequence is 14 residues long. The germline CDR1 and CDR2 sequences are SGHRS and YFSETQ. Deletions cut 2 bases from V and 6 bases from J, with 13 bases between.

This rearrangement joins TRBV2 to TRBJ2-7; possibly TRBD1 for D (6 bases). V lost 7 bases and J lost 3, with 19 bases in between. Germline V CDR1 and CDR2: SNHLY, FYNNEI. The CDR3 loop spans 15 amino acids. CDR3 region: CASTVGPGAVYEQYF. CDR3 DNA: TGTGCCAGCACGGTCGGCCCAGGGGCTGTCTACGAGCAGTACTTC.

The chain is built from TRBV13 and TRBJ2-7, with TRBD1 matching 8 bases. The junction had 13 bases not matched to a gene; V was cut back by 5 bases and J by 1 base. Germline lookup yields CDR1 PRHDT and CDR2 FYEKMQ (reference sequence). The CDR3 runs to 17 residues. In DNA form, the CDR3 reads TGTGCCAGCAGCCCCCGGACAGGGAGGATTGAGTCCTACGAGCAGTACTTC. Its protein product is CASSPRTGRIESYEQYF.

The table lists this clone with a count of one. CDR3 protein: CASSSSRTTLPPDTQYF. The CDR3 DNA is TGCGCCAGCAGCTCGTCCCGCACCACCCTACCCCCAGATACGCAGTATTTT. The chain carries TRBV5-1 and TRBJ2-3; D not resolved. Per germline, CDR1 SGHRS and CDR2 YFSETQ. The V gene lost 3 bases and the J gene lost 4 bases, with 21 bases spanning the gap. The CDR3 spans 17 residues.

This chain uses TRBV2 with TRBJ2-6; perhaps TRBD2 as D (5 bases). The CDR3 is made up of 16 amino acids. V was clipped by 7 bases and J by 1 base, with 14 bases between them. The germline gives CDR1 SNHLY, CDR2 FYNNEI. In DNA form, the CDR3 reads TGTGCCAGCACCTACACGCCGGGATCTGGGGCCAACGTCCTGACTTTC. Residues: CASTYTPGSGANVLTF.

J is TRBJ2-1 and V is TRBV7-9; D is ambiguous. V was trimmed by 5 bases and J by 12 bases, leaving 17 bases between them. The CDR3 runs 13 residues. Germline V lookup: CDR1 SEHNR, CDR2 FQNEAQ (reference sequence). The CDR3 DNA reads TGTGCCAGCAGCGATTCGACCGCCCCGCGGCAGTTCTTC. It is translated as CASSDSTAPRQFF.

This rearrangement joins TRBV5-5 to TRBJ2-7; tentatively, D is TRBD1 or TRBD2 (6 bases each). V lost 6 bases, J lost 0 bases, and 13 bases lay in between. Germline loops: CDR1 SGHKS, CDR2 YYEKEE (reference sequence). CDR3 length: 14 amino acids. As DNA, the CDR3 is TGTGCCAGCATTTGGGGGGACACCTCCTACGAGCAGTACTTC. This sequence encodes CASIWGDTSYEQYF.

The V and J genes are TRBV4-2 and TRBJ2-6; TRBD1 might be the D (5 bases). Between the trimmed V and J ends, which lost 0 bases and 4 bases, there was a span of 16 bases. The CDR3 loop spans 18 amino acids. Germline V CDR1 and CDR2: LGHNA, YNFKEQ. The CDR3, as DNA: TGTGCCAGCAGCCAAGAATGGGGCAGGGAATCCGGGGCCAACGTCCTGACTTTC. Translated, it gives CASSQEWGRESGANVLTF.

This sequence joins TRBV6-1 and TRBJ1-4; perhaps TRBD1 as D (6 bases). V lost 6 bases and J 2 bases, leaving 13 bases between the germline ends. The CDR3 totals 15 residues. Germline-derived CDR1 and CDR2 are MNHNS and SASEGT. The DNA for the CDR3 is TGTGCCAGCAGACCCTTTGGGGGCACTAATGAAAAACTGTTTTTT. It encodes CASRPFGGTNEKLFF.

The V gene is TRBV5-1, the J gene TRBJ2-3; 9 bases map to TRBD1. Trimming at V came to 3 bases and at J to 3 bases, leaving 14 bases not matched to a gene. Germline V gives CDR1 SGHRS, CDR2 YFSETQ. The length of the CDR3 is 18 residues. CDR3 sequence: CASSSNRLDRGITDTQYF. The CDR3 coding sequence is TGCGCCAGCAGCTCCAACCGCCTGGACAGGGGTATTACAGATACGCAGTATTTT.

The V and J genes are TRBV4-1 and TRBJ1-2, with no clear D. V was pared by 1 base and J by 1 base, with 10 bases between. The V gene's germline CDR1 is MGHRA and CDR2 YSYEKL. This CDR3 has 15 residues. The CDR3 DNA follows: TGCGCCAGCAGCCAAGTACCGGAATTTAACTATGGCTACACCTTC. It encodes CASSQVPEFNYGYTF.

V gene TRBV7-3 combines with J gene TRBJ1-1, with D unresolved. The germline V and J ends were trimmed by 5 bases and 0 bases, with 13 bases remaining between them. The germline CDR1 and CDR2 sequences are SGHTA and FQGTGA. The CDR3 runs 15 residues. For the CDR3, the DNA is TGTGCCAGCAGCCCATCGGACGGATTGAACACTGAAGCTTTCTTT. Translating it yields CASSPSDGLNTEAFF.

This chain links TRBV6-1 with TRBJ2-7; possibly TRBD1 or TRBD2 for D (6 bases each). V was pared by 2 bases and J by 3 bases, with 11 bases between. The CDR3 covers 14 residues. Germline V gene lookup returns CDR1 MNHNS and CDR2 SASEGT. CDR3 in amino acids: CASSERGDDYEQYF. Here the CDR3 DNA reads TGTGCCAGCAGTGAAAGGGGGGACGACTACGAGCAGTACTTC.

The V and J genes are TRBV7-9 and TRBJ1-3; TRBD1 might be the D (5 bases). From germline, CDR1 is SEHNR and CDR2 FQNEAQ (reference sequence). V lost 5 bases and J lost 2, with 16 bases in between. The CDR3 covers 16 residues. CDR3 DNA sequence: TGTGCCAGCAGCCTATGGAAGGGAGGGGCTGGAAACACCATATATTTT. It translates to CASSLWKGGAGNTIYF.

The chain is built from TRBV28 and TRBJ1-2, with D perhaps matching TRBD1 (5 bases). CDR1 is MDHEN and CDR2 is SYDVKM in the germline V gene. Deletions cut 6 bases from V and 8 bases from J, with 16 bases between. CDR3 length equals 13 residues. This CDR3 is CASSSWGGGGYTF. The DNA for the CDR3 is TGTGCCAGCAGCTCTTGGGGGGGAGGGGGCTACACCTTC.

The chain carries TRBV5-1 and TRBJ2-5, with TRBD2 matching 8 bases. This CDR3 has 13 residues. J gave up 9 bases and V 0 bases, and 4 bases lay outside the gene matches. The V gene's germline CDR1 is SGHRS and CDR2 YFSETQ. In nucleotides, the CDR3 is TGCGCCAGCAGCTTGGATCCGGGAGGGGCCCAGTACTTC. Protein sequence: CASSLDPGGAQYF.

The V and J genes are TRBV11-3 and TRBJ2-2; D is possibly TRBD1 or TRBD2 (6 bases each). CDR1 is SGHNT and CDR2 is YENEEA in the germline V gene. The V end lost 0 bases, the J end lost 2 bases, and 13 bases lay between the germline ends. The CDR3 is 17 amino acids. The CDR3 DNA reads as TGTGCCAGCAGCTTAGAGTTGTGGGGGGCAAACACCGGGGAGCTGTTTTTT. This codes for CASSLELWGANTGELFF.

The chain recombines TRBV6-1 with TRBJ2-7; the D call may be TRBD1 or TRBD2 (5 bases each). V lost 10 bases and J lost 0, with 19 bases in between. Germline CDR1 MNHNS, CDR2 SASEGT. The CDR3 runs to 15 residues. In DNA form, the CDR3 reads TGTGCCACGATCTCGGGGCTAGCCCTCTCCTACGAGCAGTACTTC. This translates into CATISGLALSYEQYF.